The 21 T cell receptor beta chains in this list originate from one sample, sequenced in a study of beta chain features in type 1 diabetes. Reverse transcription of all isolated RNA meant that expressed TCRB transcripts were sequenced. Only in-frame clones appear in the TCRdb table, and some are missing; sequencing was by immunoSEQ multiplex PCR. The table lists about 260,000 clones, 20% to 25% of them singletons. Whole-study findings and limits: Shorter TCRB CDR3s, moderately but significantly so, were found in Type 1 diabetes patients in all four CD4+ subsets.

These receptors' antigens are unknown. Sequencing was carried out using naive CD4+ T cells from blood. Receptors were obtained from a woman in her twenties or thirties with type 1 diabetes.

This clone was counted a few times. J is TRBJ2-1 and V is TRBV19; D call uncertain. The CDR3 extends over 14 amino acids. CDR1 LNHDA and CDR2 SQIVND come from the germline V gene (reference sequence). The V end was cut by 5 bases, the J end by 0 bases, with 8 bases between. The CDR3 nucleotides are TGTGCCAGTAGTGGTCCGAGCTCCTACAATGAGCAGTTCTTC. Translating it yields CASSGPSSYNEQFF.

The V gene is TRBV4-1, the J gene TRBJ2-7; D gene uncertain. Germline V gives CDR1 MGHRA, CDR2 YSYEKL. CDR3 size: 15 residues. V was shortened by 0 bases and J by 4 bases, with 13 bases between the two germline ends. In nucleotides, the CDR3 is TGCGCCAGCAGCCAAGATCTTTGGGCAGTTTACGAGCAGTACTTC. Its translation: CASSQDLWAVYEQYF.

This clone was counted between two and nine times. The chain links TRBV7-2 to TRBJ2-5; a weak D match, TRBD2 (5 bases). Germline CDR1 is SGHTA and CDR2 is FQGNSA. Deletions cut 5 bases from V and 5 bases from J, with 9 bases between. The CDR3 is 12 residues long. CDR3 DNA sequence: TGTGCCAGCAGCAGGACTCGGGAGACCCAGTACTTC. The encoded protein is CASSRTRETQYF.

The table lists this clone with a few counts. This CDR3 reads CSVMSSYEQYF. Written as DNA, the CDR3 is TGCAGCGTTATGAGCTCCTACGAGCAGTACTTC. The chain joins TRBV29-1 to TRBJ2-7; no clear D gene. Germline V lookup: CDR1 SQVTM, CDR2 ANQGSEA. V lost 5 bases and J 0 bases, leaving 5 bases between the germline ends. The CDR3 covers 11 residues.

This clone was picked up a small number of times. This chain links TRBV5-1 with TRBJ2-7; 11 bases line up with TRBD2. V lost 4 bases to trimming and J lost 2 bases; unmatched junction nucleotides: 5. Germline CDR1 reads SGHRS; CDR2 reads YFSETQ. The CDR3 spans 15 residues. In DNA form, the CDR3 reads TGCGCCAGCAGCACGGGACTAGCGGTACCCTACGAGCAGTACTTC. It encodes CASSTGLAVPYEQYF.

This clone was seen more than once but under ten times. The V call is TRBV5-1, the J call TRBJ2-2, with D possibly matching TRBD1 (6 bases). This CDR3 region has 17 residues. V was clipped by 1 base and J by 6 bases, with 19 bases between them. Per the germline V gene, CDR1 is SGHRS and CDR2 is YFSETQ. The CDR3 DNA reads as TGCGCCAGCAGCTTGATAACAGGGAGTCAGGATTCCGGGGAGCTGTTTTTT. Translation gives CASSLITGSQDSGELFF.

This clone appeared once. J is TRBJ2-7 and V is TRBV28; 12 bases agree with TRBD2. CDR3 length: 15 residues. In germline, CDR1 is MDHEN, CDR2 SYDVKM. After removal of 5 bases from V and 4 bases from J, the junction contained 6 bases not matched to a gene. This CDR3 is CASSVQLAGGYEQYF. CDR3 in DNA: TGTGCCAGCAGTGTTCAACTAGCGGGGGGATACGAGCAGTACTTC.

The CDR3 coding sequence is TGTGCCTGGAGTGGGGTGTCCGGGAGGGAGGGGGAGAGAGAGACCCAGTACTTC. It translates to CAWSGVSGREGERETQYF. The rearrangement links TRBV30 to TRBJ2-5; 8 bases line up with TRBD2. The CDR3 consists of 18 residues. V lost 1 base and J lost 4; bases outside the gene matches: 17. Germline V lookup: CDR1 GTSNPN, CDR2 SVGIG (reference sequence).

The chain links TRBV29-1 to TRBJ2-7; TRBD1 aligns across 8 bases. The ends lost 4 bases at V and 5 bases at J; junction bases unmatched: 7. This CDR3 has 13 amino acids. Germline V lookup: CDR1 SQVTM, CDR2 ANQGSEA. The CDR3 loop is CSVVPGQVNEQYF. The CDR3 DNA sequence: TGCAGCGTTGTCCCGGGACAGGTTAACGAGCAGTACTTC.

The rearrangement uses TRBV28 and TRBJ1-5; D gene uncertain. Trimming left V 7 bases short and J 8 bases short, with 12 bases between. Germline assignment: CDR1 MDHEN and CDR2 SYDVKM. The CDR3 extends over 12 amino acids. For the CDR3, the DNA is TGTGCCAGCACCCGGGGTAGGGAGCCCCAGCATTTT. Translation gives CASTRGREPQHF.

The DNA for the CDR3 is TGTGCCAGCAGAGAACTCACAGATACGCAGTATTTT. This gives the protein CASRELTDTQYF. The chain combines TRBV13 with TRBJ2-3; D is uncertain. The CDR3 covers 12 residues. Trimming stripped 6 bases from V and 2 bases from J, with 6 bases between. The V gene's germline CDR1 is PRHDT and CDR2 FYEKMQ (reference sequence). The variable domain in full, completed from reference TRBV13 and TRBJ2-3, reads AAGVIQSPRHLIKEKRETATLKCYPIPRHDTVYWYQQGPGQDPQFLISFYEKMQSDKGSIPDRFSAQQFSDYHSELNMSSLELGDSALYFCASRELTDTQYFGPGTRLTVL.

This chain joins TRBV5-6 and TRBJ2-1; the match to TRBD2 covers 8 bases. Germline V gene lookup returns CDR1 SGHDT and CDR2 YYEEEE. This CDR3 is 17 amino acids long. V lost 1 base, J lost 7 bases, and 13 bases stayed unmatched. CDR3 region: CASSLFAGGPSGNEQFF. In DNA, the CDR3 is TGTGCCAGCAGCTTGTTTGCGGGAGGCCCCTCGGGGAATGAGCAGTTCTTC.

The chain uses TRBV6-5 and TRBJ2-7, with 8 bases matching TRBD1. J gave up 2 bases and V 6 bases, and 3 bases lay outside the gene matches. The CDR3 is 13 residues long. Per the germline V gene, CDR1 is MNHEY and CDR2 is SVGAGI. CDR3 bases: TGTGCCAGCAGAGCGACAGGGGCCTACGAGCAGTACTTC. It is translated as CASRATGAYEQYF.

This clone was observed a handful of times. DNA for the CDR3: TGTGCCAGCAGGGACAACACAGATACGCAGTATTTT. This gives the protein CASRDNTDTQYF. This chain joins TRBV2 and TRBJ2-3; D is possibly TRBD1 (5 bases). In germline, CDR1 is SNHLY, CDR2 FYNNEI. Trimming took 6 bases from V and 2 from J, leaving 6 bases between them. There are 12 residues in the CDR3.

The chain uses TRBV9 and TRBJ2-3, with no clear D. V was cut by 0 bases and J by 2 bases, with 4 bases left in between. The CDR3 runs to 13 residues. CDR1 is SGDLS and CDR2 is YYNGEE in the germline V gene. The CDR3 loop reads CASSVAFTDTQYF. CDR3 DNA sequence: TGTGCCAGCAGCGTAGCCTTCACAGATACGCAGTATTTT.

J is TRBJ2-3 and V is TRBV10-2, with D unclear. V lost 6 bases and J 3 bases, leaving 4 bases between the germline ends. The germline gives CDR1 WSHSY, CDR2 SAAADI. This CDR3 comprises 11 residues. The CDR3 region is CASSSTDTQYF. Written as DNA, the CDR3 is TGCGCCAGCAGCTCTACAGATACGCAGTATTTT.

In this sample, this clone turned up a few times. This chain joins TRBV9 and TRBJ2-1; no reliable D call. The V end was cut by 0 bases, the J end by 9 bases, with 16 bases between. From germline, CDR1 is SGDLS and CDR2 YYNGEE. This CDR3 has 15 residues. The CDR3 sequence: CASSVVSVPPGEQFF. The CDR3 nucleotides are TGTGCCAGCAGCGTAGTATCGGTCCCCCCGGGTGAGCAGTTCTTC.

This clone was picked up a small number of times. The chain couples TRBV11-2 to TRBJ2-1, with 10 nucleotides matching TRBD1. The CDR3 runs to 14 residues. The ends lost 1 base at V and 10 bases at J; junction bases unmatched: 4. In germline, CDR1 is SGHAT, CDR2 FQNNGV. The CDR3 coding sequence is TGTGCCAGCAGCTTAGTAGGGACAGGGGTCGAGCAGTTCTTC. Its protein product is CASSLVGTGVEQFF.

The genes are TRBV27 and TRBJ1-1; D not resolved. The germline gives CDR1 MNHEY, CDR2 SMNVEV (reference sequence). Deletions cut 2 bases from V and 0 bases from J, with 16 bases between. The CDR3 length is 17 residues. CDR3 amino acids: CASSLTPHPGLNTEAFF. The CDR3, as DNA: TGTGCCAGCAGTTTAACCCCCCATCCGGGTCTGAACACTGAAGCTTTCTTT.

V gene TRBV5-4 combines with J gene TRBJ1-2; D gene uncertain. The CDR3 spans 13 residues. Germline V gene lookup returns CDR1 SGHNT and CDR2 YYREEE (reference sequence). The ends were cut back, 2 bases at V and 1 base at J, with 6 bases in the middle. CDR3 sequence reads: CASSLQFNYGYTF. The CDR3 region has the DNA TGTGCCAGCAGCTTACAGTTTAACTATGGCTACACCTTC.

This clone was observed a handful of times. The chain recombines TRBV7-6 with TRBJ2-7, with D tentatively TRBD2 (5 bases). Germline V lookup: CDR1 SGHVS, CDR2 FNYEAQ. V dropped 5 bases and J dropped 0 bases, with 14 bases sitting between them. This CDR3 is built from 15 residues. DNA for the CDR3: TGTGCCAGCAGCCCTATGCGGGTCCACTCCTACGAGCAGTACTTC. Translating it yields CASSPMRVHSYEQYF.